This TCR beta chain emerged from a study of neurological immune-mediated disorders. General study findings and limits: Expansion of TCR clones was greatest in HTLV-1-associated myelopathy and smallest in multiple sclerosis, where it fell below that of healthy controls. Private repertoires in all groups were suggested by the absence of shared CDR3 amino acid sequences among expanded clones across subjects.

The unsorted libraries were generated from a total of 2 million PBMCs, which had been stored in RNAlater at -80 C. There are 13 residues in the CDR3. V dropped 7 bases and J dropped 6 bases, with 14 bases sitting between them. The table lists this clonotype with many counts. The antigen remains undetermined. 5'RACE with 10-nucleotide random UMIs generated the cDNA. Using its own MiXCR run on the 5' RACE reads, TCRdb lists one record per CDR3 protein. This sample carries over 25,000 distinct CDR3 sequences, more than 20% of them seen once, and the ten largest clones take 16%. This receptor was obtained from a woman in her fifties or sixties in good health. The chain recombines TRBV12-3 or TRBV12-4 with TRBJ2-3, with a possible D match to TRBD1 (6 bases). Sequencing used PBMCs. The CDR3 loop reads CASNSQGWDTQYF. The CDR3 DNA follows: TGTGCCAGCAATTCGCAGGGGTGGGATACGCAGTATTTT.